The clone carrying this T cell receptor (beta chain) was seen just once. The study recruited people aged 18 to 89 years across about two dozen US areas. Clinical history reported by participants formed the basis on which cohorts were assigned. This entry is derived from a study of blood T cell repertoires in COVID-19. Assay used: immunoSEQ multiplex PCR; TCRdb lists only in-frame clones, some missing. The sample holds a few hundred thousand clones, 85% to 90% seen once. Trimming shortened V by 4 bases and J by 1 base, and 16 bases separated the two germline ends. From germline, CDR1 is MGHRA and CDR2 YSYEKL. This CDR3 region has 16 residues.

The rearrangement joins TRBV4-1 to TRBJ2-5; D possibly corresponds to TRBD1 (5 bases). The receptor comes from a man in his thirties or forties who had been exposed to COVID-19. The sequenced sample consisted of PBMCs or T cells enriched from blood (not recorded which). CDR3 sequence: CASSRTSSRGQETQYF. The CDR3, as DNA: TGCGCCAGCAGCCGGACGTCATCAAGGGGCCAAGAGACCCAGTACTTC.